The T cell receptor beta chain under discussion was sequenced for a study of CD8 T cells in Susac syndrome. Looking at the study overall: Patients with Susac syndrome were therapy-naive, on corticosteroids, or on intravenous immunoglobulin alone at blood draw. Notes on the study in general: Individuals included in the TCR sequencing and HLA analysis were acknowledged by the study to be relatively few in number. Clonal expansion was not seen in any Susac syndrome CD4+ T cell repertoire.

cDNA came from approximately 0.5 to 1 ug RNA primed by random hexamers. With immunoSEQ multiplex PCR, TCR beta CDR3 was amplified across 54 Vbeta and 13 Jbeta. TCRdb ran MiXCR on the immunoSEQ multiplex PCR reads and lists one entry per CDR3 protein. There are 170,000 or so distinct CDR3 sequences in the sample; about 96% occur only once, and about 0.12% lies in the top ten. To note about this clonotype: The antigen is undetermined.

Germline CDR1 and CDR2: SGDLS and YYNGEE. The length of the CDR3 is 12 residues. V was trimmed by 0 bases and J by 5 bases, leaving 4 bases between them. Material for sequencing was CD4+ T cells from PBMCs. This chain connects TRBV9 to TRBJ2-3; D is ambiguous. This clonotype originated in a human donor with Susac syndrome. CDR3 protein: CASSVEGDTQYF. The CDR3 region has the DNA TGTGCCAGCAGCGTAGAGGGAGATACGCAGTATTTT. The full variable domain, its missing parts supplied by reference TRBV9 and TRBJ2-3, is DSGVTQTPKHLITATGQRVTLRCSPRSGDLSVYWYQQSLDQGLQFLIQYYNGEERAKGNILERFSAQQFPDLHSELNLSSLELGDSALYFCASSVEGDTQYFGPGTRLTVL.